This TCR beta chain was found in a study of blood T cell repertoires in COVID-19. This clone was seen ten or more times. The CDR3 sequence is 15 residues long. Germline V gives CDR1 SGHNT, CDR2 YYREEE (reference sequence). Trimming left V 0 bases short and J 0 bases short, with 7 bases between. Assay: immunoSEQ multiplex PCR; the TCRdb copy retains only in-frame clones and omits some. This sample has 300,000 to 350,000 clones; around 90% occur once, and the top ten carry approximately 4%. The TCR was taken from a woman aged 18-30 years with acute COVID-19. This chain links TRBV5-4 with TRBJ2-1, with D possibly TRBD2 on 5 matching bases. Input material: PBMCs or T cells enriched from blood (not recorded which). CDR3 nucleotide sequence: TGTGCCAGCAGCTTGGCTAGCAGCTCCTACAATGAGCAGTTCTTC. This gives the protein CASSLASSSYNEQFF.